Presented here are 23 T cell receptor beta chains from one specimen sequenced in a study of OX40 agonist ivuxolimab in advanced cancers. The assay was immunoSEQ multiplex PCR, and TCRdb's table has in-frame clones only and misses some. Of some 61,000 clones in the sample, about 77% are singletons; the top ten hold around 1.7%. The sample was CD4+ or CD8+ T cells sorted from blood, taken in a trial of the OX40 agonist ivuxolimab. The receptors stem from an adult with an advanced solid tumor such as melanoma, head and neck, liver or kidney cancer.

The CDR3 sequence: CASSPRLGIDWWETQYF. Here the CDR3 DNA reads TGTGCCAGCTCACCAAGATTGGGAATAGACTGGTGGGAGACCCAGTACTTC. The rearrangement uses TRBV18 and TRBJ2-5; D uncertain. Per the germline V gene, CDR1 is KGHSH and CDR2 is LQKENI. CDR3 length: 17 amino acids. The germline V and J ends were trimmed by 2 bases and 5 bases, with 21 bases remaining between them.

This rearrangement joins TRBV9 to TRBJ1-2; TRBD1 might be the D (5 bases). Germline CDR1 reads SGDLS; CDR2 reads YYNGEE. The CDR3 length is 14 residues. The germline V and J ends were trimmed by 1 base and 8 bases, with 15 bases remaining between them. The CDR3 DNA sequence: TGTGCCAGCAGCGTACCCCAGGGAGGGTGGGGCTACACCTTC. The encoded protein is CASSVPQGGWGYTF.

The V and J genes are TRBV5-6 and TRBJ2-6; no definite D call. Germline assignment: CDR1 SGHDT and CDR2 YYEEEE. The CDR3 loop spans 14 amino acids. V was shortened by 7 bases and J by 2 bases, with 10 bases between the two germline ends. CDR3 coding DNA: TGTGCCAGCGCTCCCCAGGCTGGGGCCAACGTCCTGACTTTC. It codes for CASAPQAGANVLTF.

The J gene is TRBJ2-5, the V gene TRBV5-6; a possible D gene is TRBD1 (6 bases). Deletions cut 1 base from V and 4 bases from J, with 17 bases between. There are 16 residues in the CDR3. Germline V lookup: CDR1 SGHDT, CDR2 YYEEEE. The CDR3: CASSLWLSAGVETQYF. DNA for the CDR3: TGTGCCAGCAGCTTGTGGTTGTCGGCAGGGGTAGAGACCCAGTACTTC.

Notes on this clone: The sample contains more than one DNA sequence encoding this CDR3. V and J are TRBV6-5 and TRBJ2-5; tentatively, D is TRBD2 (6 bases). CDR3 length: 12 amino acids. Germline CDR1 MNHEY, CDR2 SVGAGI. The V and J ends lost 3 bases and 5 bases respectively, with 7 bases between them. DNA of the CDR3: TGTGCCAGCAGTTATCGGGGGGAGACCCAGTACTTC. It yields the protein CASSYRGETQYF.

This chain uses TRBV5-1 with TRBJ1-1, with 7 bases fitting TRBD1. This CDR3 comprises 13 residues. J was trimmed by 5 bases and V by 0 bases; bases with no gene match: 1. In germline, CDR1 is SGHRS, CDR2 YFSETQ. CDR3 residues: CASSLDRGTEAFF. As DNA, the CDR3 is TGCGCCAGCAGCTTGGACAGGGGAACTGAAGCTTTCTTT.

V gene TRBV5-1 combines with J gene TRBJ2-3; D unresolved. The germline gives CDR1 SGHRS, CDR2 YFSETQ. V lost 0 bases to trimming and J lost 4 bases, with 9 bases between them. CDR3 length: 14 residues. The CDR3 sequence is CASSLVTDPDTQYF. CDR3 bases: TGCGCCAGCAGCTTGGTCACCGACCCAGATACGCAGTATTTT.

This chain joins TRBV7-3 and TRBJ2-2; no reliable D call. Trimming pared 5 bases from V and 2 bases from J, leaving 9 bases between. This CDR3 contains 14 residues. Germline V gives CDR1 SGHTA, CDR2 FQGTGA. The CDR3 sequence is CASSITPNTGELFF. In DNA form, the CDR3 reads TGTGCCAGCAGCATCACCCCTAACACCGGGGAGCTGTTTTTT.

This clone was counted between two and nine times. This chain joins TRBV10-3 and TRBJ1-1, with D possibly being TRBD1 (6 bases). CDR3 length equals 14 residues. V lost 4 bases and J lost 2, with 11 bases in between. The V gene's germline CDR1 is ENHRY and CDR2 SYGVKD. The CDR3: CAISAGDTNTEAFF. As DNA, the CDR3 is TGTGCCATCAGTGCGGGGGACACCAACACTGAAGCTTTCTTT.

V and J are TRBV19 and TRBJ2-3; D not resolved. V dropped 4 bases and J dropped 1 base, with 12 bases sitting between them. Germline loops: CDR1 LNHDA, CDR2 SQIVND (reference sequence). The CDR3 is 15 residues long. In nucleotides, the CDR3 is TGTGCCAGTAGTAACCCCCAGCTAGGCACAGATACGCAGTATTTT. Protein: CASSNPQLGTDTQYF.

The chain has TRBV7-9 and TRBJ2-1; D is perhaps TRBD1 or TRBD2 (6 bases each). The CDR3 runs to 15 residues. CDR1 SEHNR and CDR2 FQNEAQ come from the germline V gene (reference sequence). Trimming pared 2 bases from V and 2 bases from J, leaving 10 bases between. The CDR3 region is CASSLRGDPYNEQFF. CDR3 bases: TGTGCCAGCAGCTTAAGGGGGGATCCCTACAATGAGCAGTTCTTC.

As for this clone: Compared with germline, one end of the junction differs, possibly owing to a read error. Other nucleotide sequences in the sample specify the same CDR3. The rearrangement joins TRBV20-1 to TRBJ2-7; D tentatively reads TRBD1 or TRBD2 (5 bases each). The germline V gene encodes CDR1 DFQATT and CDR2 SNEGSKA (reference sequence). The CDR3 is 11 residues long. The CDR3 is CSGLRGGEQYF. The CDR3 region has the DNA TGTAGTGGATTGAGGGGCGGCGAGCAGTACTTC.

The V and J genes are TRBV5-1 and TRBJ2-5; TRBD1 matches 8 bases. Germline trimming cut 0 bases from V and 5 bases from J; bases unmatched to any gene: 9. The CDR3 spans 16 residues. The germline V gene encodes CDR1 SGHRS and CDR2 YFSETQ. The CDR3 spells CASSLGQGAVAETQYF. Written as DNA, the CDR3 is TGCGCCAGCAGCTTGGGTCAGGGGGCGGTGGCGGAGACCCAGTACTTC.

CDR3 loop: CASSADNEQFF. The CDR3 DNA reads TGCGCCAGCAGCGCTGACAATGAGCAGTTCTTC. V usage is TRBV5-1 and J usage is TRBJ2-1; D is unresolved. CDR3 size: 11 residues. CDR1 and CDR2 (germline): SGHRS, YFSETQ. Trimming pared 4 bases from V and 5 bases from J, leaving 4 bases between.

CDR3 nucleotide sequence: TGTGCCAGCTTTGGCGCCGGGACTATCCACTACGAGCAGTACTTC. Translation gives CASFGAGTIHYEQYF. This rearrangement joins TRBV27 to TRBJ2-7; 7 bases are shared with TRBD2. CDR1 and CDR2 (germline): MNHEY, SMNVEV (reference sequence). The CDR3 consists of 15 residues. The V and J ends lost 8 bases and 3 bases, in that order; junction bases with no gene match: 13.

For this clone: Distinct nucleotide sequences in the sample also encode this CDR3. The CDR3 nucleotides are TGTGCCAGCTCACCACTGGCAGATTTGAACACTGAAGCTTTCTTT. Translation gives CASSPLADLNTEAFF. The chain carries TRBV18 and TRBJ1-1; D remains ambiguous. The CDR3 runs 15 residues. V lost 1 base to trimming and J lost 0 bases, with 9 bases between them. Germline CDR1 reads KGHSH; CDR2 reads LQKENI.

The rearrangement links TRBV30 to TRBJ1-5; D is undetermined. The germline V gene has CDR1 GTSNPN and CDR2 SVGIG (reference sequence). The CDR3 has 14 residues. V lost 0 bases and J 6 bases, leaving 12 bases between the germline ends. Here the CDR3 reads CAWSVPGFSQPQHF. The CDR3 region has the DNA TGTGCCTGGAGTGTACCCGGGTTCAGTCAGCCCCAGCATTTT.

The chain links TRBV25-1 to TRBJ1-4, with a possible D match to TRBD1 (5 bases). V lost 3 bases, J lost 5 bases, and 10 bases lay in between. Per the germline V gene, CDR1 is MGHDK and CDR2 is SYGVNS. The CDR3 covers 14 residues. This CDR3 reads CASSDAGTNEKLFF. CDR3 sequence (DNA): TGTGCCAGCAGTGACGCGGGGACCAATGAAAAACTGTTTTTT.

V usage is TRBV11-3 and J usage is TRBJ2-7; 13 positions match TRBD2. From germline, CDR1 is SGHNT and CDR2 YENEEA. V shed 3 bases and J 4 bases; nucleotides not matched to a gene: 9. The CDR3 covers 17 residues. In nucleotides, the CDR3 is TGTGCCAGCAGCTTGAACCAACGGACTAGCGGGAGATACGAGCAGTACTTC. This sequence encodes CASSLNQRTSGRYEQYF.

This clone was seen more than once but under ten times. The chain carries TRBV7-9 and TRBJ1-5; D not certain. The CDR3 spans 12 residues. Trimming removed 5 bases at V and 6 bases at J, with 8 bases between. CDR1 is SEHNR, CDR2 FQNEAQ, per germline (reference sequence). CDR3 region: CASSLAGQPQHF. The CDR3 coding sequence is TGTGCCAGCAGCCTCGCGGGTCAGCCCCAGCATTTT.

The chain employs TRBV6-1 and TRBJ1-1, with a possible D match to TRBD1 (5 bases). CDR3 length: 15 residues. Between the trimmed V and J ends, which lost 4 bases and 0 bases, there was a span of 12 bases. In germline, CDR1 is MNHNS, CDR2 SASEGT. CDR3 in DNA: TGTGCCAGCAGTGTACGGGGACTCCTGAACACTGAAGCTTTCTTT. It specifies CASSVRGLLNTEAFF.

CDR3 nucleotides: TGTGCCAGCAGTGAACTAGCGCTATTCGGCGAGACCCAGTACTTC. Amino acid sequence: CASSELALFGETQYF. This chain connects TRBV6-1 to TRBJ2-5; D is possibly TRBD2 (6 bases). V shed 2 bases and J shed 5 bases, with 15 bases lying between them. From germline, CDR1 is MNHNS and CDR2 SASEGT. The CDR3 is made up of 15 amino acids.

J is TRBJ1-1 and V is TRBV7-3; the D gene is possibly TRBD1 (6 bases). The V and J ends lost 5 bases and 0 bases respectively, with 22 bases between them. From germline, CDR1 is SGHTA and CDR2 FQGTGA. CDR3 length: 18 amino acids. The CDR3 region is CASSPQGPGVGLNTEAFF. The CDR3 bases are TGTGCCAGCAGCCCCCAAGGGCCAGGGGTGGGATTGAACACTGAAGCTTTCTTT.